This TCR beta chain was profiled in a study of blood T cells in healthy people across ages. Study-wide points: Total diversity from one million sequenced T cells was likely underestimated.

Looked up from germline, CDR1 is SNHLY and CDR2 is FYNNEI. CDR3 length: 14 amino acids. The V end lost 4 bases, the J end lost 4 bases, and 10 bases lay between the germline ends. Alongside a J-beta primer mix, a sample-barcoded 5' primer served in a second PCR lasting roughly 6 to 11 cycles. TCRdb re-called the 5' RACE reads through MiXCR, storing one row per CDR3 protein. The table lists approximately 780,000 distinct CDR3 sequences, around a quarter of them singletons. Each sample provided at least 6 micrograms of extracted total RNA. Worth noting for this clonotype: As yet, its antigen is unknown.

In addition, the sample was reused for a study of T cells of mothers and their children.

This chain links TRBV2 with TRBJ2-2, with D possibly TRBD1 on 5 matching bases. The sample was blood. The receptor comes from a boy younger than 18 in good health. The CDR3 region is CASSGIRGTGELFF. CDR3 DNA sequence: TGTGCCAGCAGTGGCATTAGGGGCACCGGGGAGCTGTTTTTT.